This T cell receptor (beta chain) was captured in a study of blood T cell repertoires in COVID-19. Turning to the study itself: Italy, Spain and the United States were the sources of the convalescent and acute COVID-19 samples. Nucleic acid was either cDNA or gDNA, and it came from T cells, B-cell-depleted T cells, or PBMCs.

Unmatched junction bases numbered 1, after V lost 2 bases and J lost 3 bases. Germline CDR1 reads MNHEY; CDR2 reads SVGAGI. CDR3 length: 14 residues. Profiling relied on immunoSEQ multiplex PCR, and the TCRdb table lists in-frame clones only, not all of them. Of 270,000 or so clones listed, 83% are singletons. V usage is TRBV6-5 and J usage is TRBJ1-1, with TRBD1 identical over 9 bases. This TCR was recovered from a woman aged 45-59 years who had recovered from COVID-19. The sequenced sample consisted of peripheral blood. CDR3: CASSYGTGHTEAFF. In DNA form, the CDR3 reads TGTGCCAGCAGTTACGGGACAGGGCACACTGAAGCTTTCTTT.